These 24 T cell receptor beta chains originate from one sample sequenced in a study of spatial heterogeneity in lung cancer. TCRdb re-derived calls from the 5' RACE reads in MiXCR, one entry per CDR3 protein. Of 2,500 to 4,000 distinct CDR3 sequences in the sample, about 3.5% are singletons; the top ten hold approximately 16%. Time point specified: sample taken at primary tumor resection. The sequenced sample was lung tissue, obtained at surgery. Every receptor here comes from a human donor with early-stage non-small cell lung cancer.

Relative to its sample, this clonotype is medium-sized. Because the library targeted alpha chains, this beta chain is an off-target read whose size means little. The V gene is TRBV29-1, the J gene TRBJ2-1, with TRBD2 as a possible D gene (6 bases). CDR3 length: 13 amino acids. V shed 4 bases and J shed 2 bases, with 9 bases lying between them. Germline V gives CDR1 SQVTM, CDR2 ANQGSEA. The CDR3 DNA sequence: TGCAGCGTTGCACGGGGGACCTACAATGAGCAGTTCTTC. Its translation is CSVARGTYNEQFF.

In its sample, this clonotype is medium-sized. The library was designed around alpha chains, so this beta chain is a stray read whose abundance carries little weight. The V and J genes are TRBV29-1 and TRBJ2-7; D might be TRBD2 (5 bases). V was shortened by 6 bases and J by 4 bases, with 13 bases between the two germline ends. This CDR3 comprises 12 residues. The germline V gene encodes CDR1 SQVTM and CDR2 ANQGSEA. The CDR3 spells CSVGPPGYEQYF. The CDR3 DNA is TGCAGCGTGGGCCCCCCGGGGTACGAGCAGTACTTC.

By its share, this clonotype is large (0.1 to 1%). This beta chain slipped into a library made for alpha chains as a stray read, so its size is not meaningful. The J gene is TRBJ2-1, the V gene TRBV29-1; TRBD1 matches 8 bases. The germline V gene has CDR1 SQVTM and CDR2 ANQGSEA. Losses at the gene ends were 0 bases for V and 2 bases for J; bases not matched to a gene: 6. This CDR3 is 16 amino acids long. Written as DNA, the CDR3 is TGCAGCGTTGAAGATCCGGACAGGGATACCTACAATGAGCAGTTCTTC. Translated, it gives CSVEDPDRDTYNEQFF.

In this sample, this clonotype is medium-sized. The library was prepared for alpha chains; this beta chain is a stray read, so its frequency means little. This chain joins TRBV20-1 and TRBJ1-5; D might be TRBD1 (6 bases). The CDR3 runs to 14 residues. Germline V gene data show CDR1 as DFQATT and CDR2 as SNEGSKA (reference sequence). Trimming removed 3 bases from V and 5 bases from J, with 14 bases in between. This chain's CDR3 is CSASRGSGHQPQHF. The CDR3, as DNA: TGCAGTGCTAGCAGGGGTTCCGGCCATCAGCCCCAGCATTTT.

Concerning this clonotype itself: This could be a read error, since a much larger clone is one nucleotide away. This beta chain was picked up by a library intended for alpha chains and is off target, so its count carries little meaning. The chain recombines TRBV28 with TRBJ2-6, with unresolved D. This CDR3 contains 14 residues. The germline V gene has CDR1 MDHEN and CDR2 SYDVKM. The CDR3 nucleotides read TGTGTCAGCAGTCGGTACTCTGGGGCCAACGTCCTGACTTTC. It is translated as CVSSRYSGANVLTF.

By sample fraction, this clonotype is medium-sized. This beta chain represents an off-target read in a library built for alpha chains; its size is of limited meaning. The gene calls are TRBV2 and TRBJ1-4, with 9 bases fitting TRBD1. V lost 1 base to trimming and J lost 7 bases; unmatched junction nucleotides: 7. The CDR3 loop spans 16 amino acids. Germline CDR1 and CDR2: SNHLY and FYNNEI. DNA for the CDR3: TGTGCCAGCAGTGAAGGACCTTCGGGACAGGGTGAAAAACTGTTTTTT. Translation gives CASSEGPSGQGEKLFF.

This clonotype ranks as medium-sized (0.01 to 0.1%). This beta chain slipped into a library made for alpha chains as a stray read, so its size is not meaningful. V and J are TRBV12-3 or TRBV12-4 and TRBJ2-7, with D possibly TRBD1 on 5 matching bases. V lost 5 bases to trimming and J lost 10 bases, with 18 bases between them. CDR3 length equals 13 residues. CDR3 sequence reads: CASSPYWGEIQYF. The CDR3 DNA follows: TGTGCCAGCAGTCCCTACTGGGGCGAGATCCAGTACTTC.

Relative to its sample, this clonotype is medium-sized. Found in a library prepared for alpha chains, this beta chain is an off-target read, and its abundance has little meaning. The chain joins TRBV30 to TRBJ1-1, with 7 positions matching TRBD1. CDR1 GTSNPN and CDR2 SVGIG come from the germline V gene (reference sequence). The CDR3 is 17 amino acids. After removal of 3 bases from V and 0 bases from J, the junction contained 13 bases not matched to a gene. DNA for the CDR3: TGTGCCTGGAGCGAACTCGCCCTGGGACAGCTGAACACTGAAGCTTTCTTT. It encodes CAWSELALGQLNTEAFF.

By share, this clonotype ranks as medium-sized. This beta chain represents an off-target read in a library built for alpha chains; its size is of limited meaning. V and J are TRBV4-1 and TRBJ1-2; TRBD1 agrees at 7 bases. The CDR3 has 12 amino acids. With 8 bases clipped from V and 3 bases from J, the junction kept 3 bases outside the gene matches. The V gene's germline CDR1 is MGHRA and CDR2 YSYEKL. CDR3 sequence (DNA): TGCGCCAGCCAGGGGGTCGACTATGGCTACACCTTC. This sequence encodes CASQGVDYGYTF.

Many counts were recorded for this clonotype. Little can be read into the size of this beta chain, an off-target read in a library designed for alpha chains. For the CDR3, the DNA is TGCAGTGCTAGAGTACCAGGGGGATCGGAGACCCAGTACTTC. Protein: CSARVPGGSETQYF. The genes are TRBV20-1 and TRBJ2-5, with 7 bases aligning to TRBD1. The length of the CDR3 is 14 residues. Germline CDR1 reads DFQATT; CDR2 reads SNEGSKA (reference sequence). V lost 1 base to trimming and J lost 5 bases; unmatched junction nucleotides: 7.

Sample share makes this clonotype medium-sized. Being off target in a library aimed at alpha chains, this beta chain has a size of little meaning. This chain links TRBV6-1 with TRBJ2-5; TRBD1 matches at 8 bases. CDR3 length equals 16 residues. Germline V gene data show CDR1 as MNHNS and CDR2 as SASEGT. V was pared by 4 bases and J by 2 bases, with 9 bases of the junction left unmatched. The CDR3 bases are TGTGCCAGCAGTGCGAGACAGGGGTCTAAACAAGAGACCCAGTACTTC. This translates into CASSARQGSKQETQYF.

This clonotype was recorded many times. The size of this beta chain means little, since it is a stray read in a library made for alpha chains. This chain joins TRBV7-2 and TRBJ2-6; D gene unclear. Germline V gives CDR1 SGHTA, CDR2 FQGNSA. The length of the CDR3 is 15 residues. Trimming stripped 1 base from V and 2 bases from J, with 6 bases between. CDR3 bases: TGTGCCAGCAGCTTAGGAGGCGCTGGGGCCAACGTCCTGACTTTC. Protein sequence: CASSLGGAGANVLTF.

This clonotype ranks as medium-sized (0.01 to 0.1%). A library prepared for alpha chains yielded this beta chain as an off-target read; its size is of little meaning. In nucleotides, the CDR3 is TGCGCCAGCAGCTTGAGCGGCGGGGGGCAAGAGACCCAGTACTTC. This sequence encodes CASSLSGGGQETQYF. The rearrangement joins TRBV5-1 to TRBJ2-5; TRBD2 aligns across 8 bases. Germline CDR1 reads SGHRS; CDR2 reads YFSETQ. The CDR3 is 15 amino acids. Trimming took 1 base from V and 2 from J; bases not matched to a gene: 4.

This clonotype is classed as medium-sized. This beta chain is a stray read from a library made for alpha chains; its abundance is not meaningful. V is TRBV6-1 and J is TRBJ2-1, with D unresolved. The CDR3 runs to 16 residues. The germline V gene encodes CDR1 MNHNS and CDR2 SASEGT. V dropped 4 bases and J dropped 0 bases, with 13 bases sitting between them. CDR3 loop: CASSAARISSYNEQFF. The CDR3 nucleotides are TGTGCCAGCAGTGCCGCTCGCATCAGCTCCTACAATGAGCAGTTCTTC.

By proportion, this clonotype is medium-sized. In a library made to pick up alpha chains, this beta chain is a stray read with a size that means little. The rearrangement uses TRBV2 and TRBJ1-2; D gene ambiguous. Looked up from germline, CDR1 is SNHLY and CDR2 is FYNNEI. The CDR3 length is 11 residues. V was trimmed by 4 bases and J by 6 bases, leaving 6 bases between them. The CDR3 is CASSAAHGYTF. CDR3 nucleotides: TGTGCCAGCAGTGCCGCGCATGGCTACACCTTC.

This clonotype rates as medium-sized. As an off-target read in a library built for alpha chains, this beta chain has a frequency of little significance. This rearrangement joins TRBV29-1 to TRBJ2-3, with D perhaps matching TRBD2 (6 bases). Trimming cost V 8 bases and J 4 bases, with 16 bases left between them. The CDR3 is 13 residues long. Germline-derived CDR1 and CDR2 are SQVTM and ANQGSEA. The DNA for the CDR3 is TGCAGCCTTGCCTTCTCGGGAGCAGATACGCAGTATTTT. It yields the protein CSLAFSGADTQYF.

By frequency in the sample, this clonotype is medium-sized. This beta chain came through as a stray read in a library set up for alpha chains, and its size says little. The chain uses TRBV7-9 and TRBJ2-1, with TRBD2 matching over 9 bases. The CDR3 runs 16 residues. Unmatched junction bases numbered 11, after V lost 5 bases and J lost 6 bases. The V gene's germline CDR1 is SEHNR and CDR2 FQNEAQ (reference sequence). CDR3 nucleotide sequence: TGTGCCAGCAGCGCCCCAGGGGGACTAGCTTCCAATGAGCAGTTCTTC. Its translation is CASSAPGGLASNEQFF.

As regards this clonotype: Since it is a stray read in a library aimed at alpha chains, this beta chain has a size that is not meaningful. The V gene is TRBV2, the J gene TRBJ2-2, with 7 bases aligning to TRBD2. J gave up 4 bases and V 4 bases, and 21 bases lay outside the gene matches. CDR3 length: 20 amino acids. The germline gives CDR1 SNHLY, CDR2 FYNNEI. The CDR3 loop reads CASSGPSGRWGGLITGELFF. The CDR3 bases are TGTGCCAGCAGTGGCCCCTCCGGTCGGTGGGGGGGTTTGATCACCGGGGAGCTGTTTTTT.

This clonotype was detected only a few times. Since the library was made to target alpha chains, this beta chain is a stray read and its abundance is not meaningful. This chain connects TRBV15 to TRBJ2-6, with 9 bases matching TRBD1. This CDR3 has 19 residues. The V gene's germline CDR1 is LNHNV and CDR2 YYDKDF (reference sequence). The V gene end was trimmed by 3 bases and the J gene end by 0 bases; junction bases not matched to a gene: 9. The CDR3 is CATSRAQGAKVSGANVLTF. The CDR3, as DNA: TGTGCCACCAGCAGGGCACAGGGGGCGAAGGTCTCTGGGGCCAACGTCCTGACTTTC.

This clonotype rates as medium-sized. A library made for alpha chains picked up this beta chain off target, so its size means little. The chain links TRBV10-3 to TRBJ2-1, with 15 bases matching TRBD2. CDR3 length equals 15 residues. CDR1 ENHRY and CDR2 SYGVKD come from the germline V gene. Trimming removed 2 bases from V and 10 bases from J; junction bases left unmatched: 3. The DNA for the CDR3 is TGTGCCATCAGTGAGCCCGGGACTAGCGGGGGGGAGCAGTTCTTC. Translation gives CAISEPGTSGGEQFF.

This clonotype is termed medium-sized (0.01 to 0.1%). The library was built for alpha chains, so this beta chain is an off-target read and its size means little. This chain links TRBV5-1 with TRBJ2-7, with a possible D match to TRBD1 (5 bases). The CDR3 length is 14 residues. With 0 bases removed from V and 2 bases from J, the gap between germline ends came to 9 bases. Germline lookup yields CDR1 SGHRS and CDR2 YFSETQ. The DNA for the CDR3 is TGCGCCAGCAGCTTGGTAGGGGAAACCTACGAGCAGTACTTC. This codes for CASSLVGETYEQYF.

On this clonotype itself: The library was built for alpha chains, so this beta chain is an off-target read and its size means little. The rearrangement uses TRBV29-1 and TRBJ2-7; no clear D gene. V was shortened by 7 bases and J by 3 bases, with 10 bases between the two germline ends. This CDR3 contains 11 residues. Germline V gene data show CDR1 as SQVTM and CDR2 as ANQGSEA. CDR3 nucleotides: TGCAGCGGCTACAGAGACTACGAGCAGTACTTC. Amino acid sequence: CSGYRDYEQYF.

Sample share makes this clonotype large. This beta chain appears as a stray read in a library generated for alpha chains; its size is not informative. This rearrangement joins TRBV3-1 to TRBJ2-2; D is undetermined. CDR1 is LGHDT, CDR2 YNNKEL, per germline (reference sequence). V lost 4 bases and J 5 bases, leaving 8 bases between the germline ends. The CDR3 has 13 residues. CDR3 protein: CASSPRATGELFF. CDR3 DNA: TGTGCCAGCAGCCCCCGCGCGACCGGGGAGCTGTTTTTT. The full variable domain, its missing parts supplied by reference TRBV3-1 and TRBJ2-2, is DTAVSQTPKYLVTQMGNDKSIKCEQNLGHDTMYWYKQDSKKFLKIMFSYNNKELIINETVPNRFSPKSPDKAHLNLHINSLELGDSAVYFCASSPRATGELFFGEGSRLTVL.

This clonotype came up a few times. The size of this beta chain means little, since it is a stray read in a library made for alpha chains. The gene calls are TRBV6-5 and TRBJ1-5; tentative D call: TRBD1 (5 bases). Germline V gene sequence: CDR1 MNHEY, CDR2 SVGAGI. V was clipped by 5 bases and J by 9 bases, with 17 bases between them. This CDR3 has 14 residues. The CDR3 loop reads CASSPGSGLGPQHF. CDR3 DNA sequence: TGTGCCAGCAGTCCCGGGTCGGGGCTTGGGCCCCAGCATTTT.